The rows below give T cell receptor beta chains drawn from one sample of a study of cytomegalovirus exposure and HLA in healthy donors. Measured with immunoSEQ multiplex PCR; TCRdb has only the in-frame clones, and not every one. The sample includes over 20,000 clones, about 97% of them seen just once. Sample: PBMCs. The receptor source for this set is a man aged 30 to 39 in good health and CMV-seropositive. Both conserved end residues are part of each CDR3. A D gene is named only where the DNA matches it firmly. Size values are once, few and many counts, or a class for expanded clones, and some rows have none.

clone_size	v_call	j_call	d_call	cdr3_nt	cdr3_aa
.	TRBV19	TRBJ1-2	.	TGTGCCAGTCGGAGGGTTGATGGCTACACCTTC	CASRRVDGYTF
.	TRBV7-2	TRBJ1-2	TRBD1	TGTGCCAGCAGCCTTAGTACAGGGGAAGGCAGGTATGGCTACACCTTC	CASSLSTGEGRYGYTF
.	TRBV7-2	TRBJ1-4	.	TGTGCCAGCAGGGGGGGGTTAAATGAAAAACTGTTTTTT	CASRGGLNEKLFF
.	TRBV27	TRBJ1-4	.	TGTGCCAGCAGTTTATACCAGGGGCTTGGTGAAAAACTGTTTTTT	CASSLYQGLGEKLFF
.	TRBV27	TRBJ2-2	.	TGTGCCAGCAGTCCCGGGACACAGAAGAACACCGGGGAGCTGTTTTTT	CASSPGTQKNTGELFF
.	TRBV9	TRBJ2-7	TRBD2	TGTGCCAGCAGCGTAGGACTAGCGGGAACTGACAGCTCCTACGAGCAGTACTTC	CASSVGLAGTDSSYEQYF
.	TRBV5-8	TRBJ2-2	.	TGTGCCAGCAGCTTGCCAGGGCCAAGACCCGGGGAGCTGTTTTTT	CASSLPGPRPGELFF
once	TRBV19	TRBJ1-2	TRBD1	TGTGCCAGTTCCCAGTGGGGCGGGACAGCGAACTATGGCTACACCTTC	CASSQWGGTANYGYTF
.	TRBV6-5	TRBJ1-2	.	TGTGCCAGCAGTTATGCCACCCAGGGAGGCTACACCTTC	CASSYATQGGYTF
.	TRBV9	TRBJ2-1	TRBD2	TGTGCCAGCAGCGTTAAAGCGGGAGTGGGTTACAATGAGCAGTTCTTC	CASSVKAGVGYNEQFF
.	TRBV27	TRBJ2-7	.	TGTGCCAGCAGTTGGGGCCTCACCTACGAGCAGTACTTC	CASSWGLTYEQYF
.	TRBV6-5	TRBJ2-2	.	TGTGCCAGCAGTACCCCTTGGGACTTCACCGGGGAGCTGTTTTTT	CASSTPWDFTGELFF
.	TRBV11-2	TRBJ1-3	.	TGTGCCAGCAGCGTGGCGTGGAGCTCTGGAAACACCATATATTTT	CASSVAWSSGNTIYF
.	TRBV27	TRBJ2-7	TRBD1	TGTGCCAGCAGTGTATCCGGGGGGACAGGGGCCGAGCAGTACTTC	CASSVSGGTGAEQYF
.	TRBV28	TRBJ1-2	.	TGTGCCAGCAGTTTACGTTCCAGGGTAGGTGGCTACACCTTC	CASSLRSRVGGYTF
.	TRBV28	TRBJ2-1	.	TGTGCCAGCCCCAGAACCCCCGGGGACAATAATGAGCAGTTCTTC	CASPRTPGDNNEQFF
.	TRBV29-1	TRBJ1-2	TRBD1	TGCAGCGTTGACCCCCCCGGGACAGGGTCTGGCTACACCTTC	CSVDPPGTGSGYTF
.	TRBV11-3	TRBJ2-7	TRBD2	TGTGCCAGCAGCTGGGGACTAGCGGGTGAAATCTCCTACGAGCAGTACTTC	CASSWGLAGEISYEQYF
.	TRBV15	TRBJ1-2	TRBD1	TGTGCCACCAGCAGAGTCTCGGCGACAGGGAACTATGGCTACACCTTC	CATSRVSATGNYGYTF